A single sample gave rise to the 22 T cell receptor beta chains below, sequenced in a study of post-analysis software for immune sequencing data. Study conclusions and caveats: When patients were compared with controls, a handful of TRBV segments were more frequent, TRBV5-6, TRBV5-1 and TRBV20-1 among them.

The authors incorporated unique molecular identifiers into the TCR beta cDNA libraries. MiXCR, applied by TCRdb to the PCR reads, yields one record per CDR3 protein. The sample contains roughly 580,000 distinct CDR3 sequences, around 44% of which appear only once. No cognate antigen is known for these TCRs. The sample taken for sequencing was blood. The receptors here all came from a girl between 5 and 17 years old with multiple sclerosis.

As DNA, the CDR3 is TGTGCCAGCAGATCAGACAGAGCCTACAATGAGCAGTACTTC. Residues: CASRSDRAYNEQYF. The gene calls are TRBV7-2 and TRBJ2-1; D might be TRBD1 (5 bases). Matching the DNA end better, TRBJ2-7 makes the J call doubtful. The germline V gene encodes CDR1 SGHTA and CDR2 FQGNSA. The CDR3 covers 14 residues.

A few counts support this clonotype. The chain links TRBV4-1 to TRBJ2-1; possibly TRBD2 for D (5 bases). Germline V lookup: CDR1 MGHRA, CDR2 YSYEKL. The CDR3 contains 17 residues. The V end was cut by 1 base, the J end by 0 bases, with 13 bases between. CDR3 sequence (DNA): TGCGCCAGCAGCCAAGGGCGGGCTCGGAGCTCCTACAATGAGCAGTTCTTC. Translation: CASSQGRARSSYNEQFF.

The rearrangement uses TRBV5-1 and TRBJ2-5, with TRBD2 matching 8 bases. The DNA end is more similar to TRBJ2-7, so the J call may be wrong. There are 14 residues in the CDR3. Germline V gene data show CDR1 as SGHRS and CDR2 as YFSETQ. The CDR3 sequence is CASSFGRGGYEQYF. The CDR3 DNA reads TGCGCCAGCAGCTTTGGTCGGGGGGGCTACGAGCAGTACTTC.

This clonotype was seen a few times. V gene TRBV6-1 combines with J gene TRBJ1-2; D might be TRBD1 (6 bases). CDR1 is MNHNS and CDR2 is SASEGT in the germline V gene. The CDR3 covers 14 residues. V gave up 1 base and J gave up 8 bases, with 14 bases separating them. In DNA, the CDR3 is TGTGCCAGCAGTGAAGATGGCAGGGGTGACGGCTACACCTTC. Translation: CASSEDGRGDGYTF.

The chain carries TRBV14 and TRBJ1-1, with unresolved D. The CDR3 runs 13 residues. Trimming took off 1 base at V and 0 bases at J, with 3 bases between the two ends. The germline gives CDR1 SGHDN, CDR2 FVKESK. The CDR3 DNA reads as TGTGCCAGCAGCCAAGCCCTGAACACTGAAGCTTTCTTT. This codes for CASSQALNTEAFF.

The chain carries TRBV27 and TRBJ2-2; 11 bases map to TRBD2. With 7 bases clipped from V and 4 bases from J, the junction kept 2 bases outside the gene matches. The CDR3 extends over 14 amino acids. In germline, CDR1 is MNHEY, CDR2 SMNVEV (reference sequence). The CDR3 bases are TGTGCCAGCACCACTAGCGGGGGCACCGGGGAGCTGTTTTTT. This sequence encodes CASTTSGGTGELFF.

V is TRBV3-1 and J is TRBJ2-7, with 10 bases that match TRBD2. Germline-derived CDR1 and CDR2 are LGHDT and YNNKEL (reference sequence). V shed 1 base, J shed 5 bases, and the junction held 14 bases outside the gene matches. The CDR3 has 18 residues. The CDR3 DNA reads TGTGCCAGCAGCCAAGGACGGGCTAGCGGGAGTGGTAGAAACGAGCAGTACTTC. As protein: CASSQGRASGSGRNEQYF.

This clonotype showed up just a few times. The chain links TRBV5-6 to TRBJ2-7; the D call may be TRBD1 or TRBD2 (5 bases each). The CDR3 totals 16 residues. Trimming removed 6 bases from V and 2 bases from J, with 21 bases in between. Per germline, CDR1 SGHDT and CDR2 YYEEEE. CDR3 in amino acids: CASTSVRTGRTYEQYF. Written as DNA, the CDR3 is TGTGCCAGCACCTCAGTCCGCACGGGACGGACCTACGAGCAGTACTTC.

The rearrangement links TRBV29-1 to TRBJ1-4; D uncertain. V gave up 0 bases and J gave up 5 bases, with 1 base separating them. This CDR3 has 11 amino acids. Germline V gene data show CDR1 as SQVTM and CDR2 as ANQGSEA. In nucleotides, the CDR3 is TGCAGCGTTGAAGAGAATGAAAAACTGTTTTTT. As protein: CSVEENEKLFF.

In its sample, this clonotype was seen a few times. The chain carries TRBV7-8 and TRBJ1-1, with D unclear. V was clipped by 6 bases and J by 4 bases, with 6 bases between them. CDR3 size: 11 residues. The germline V gene has CDR1 SGHVS and CDR2 FQNEAQ. The CDR3 DNA follows: TGTGCCAGCAGGAGAGGCACTGAAGCTTTCTTT. Translation: CASRRGTEAFF.

This clonotype turned up a few times. V and J are TRBV6-4 and TRBJ2-6; no clear D gene. V lost 0 bases, J lost 0 bases, and 3 bases lay in between. The CDR3 totals 15 residues. Germline V gene sequence: CDR1 MRHNA, CDR2 SNTAGT. The CDR3 sequence is CASSDSRSGANVLTF. The DNA for the CDR3 is TGTGCCAGCAGTGACTCTCGCTCTGGGGCCAACGTCCTGACTTTC.

The CDR3: CASSWAEADTQYF. The CDR3 DNA is TGTGCCAGCAGTTGGGCGGAGGCAGATACGCAGTATTTT. This chain connects TRBV28 to TRBJ2-3; perhaps TRBD2 as D (5 bases). The ends were cut back, 4 bases at V and 4 bases at J, with 9 bases in the middle. In germline, CDR1 is MDHEN, CDR2 SYDVKM. The CDR3 is 13 amino acids.

This clonotype occurred a few times. The chain employs TRBV6-5 and TRBJ2-3; D may be TRBD1 (6 bases). The length of the CDR3 is 14 residues. CDR1 is MNHEY, CDR2 SVGAGI, per germline. V was clipped by 5 bases and J by 4 bases, with 13 bases between them. For the CDR3, the DNA is TGTGCCAGCAGTGACAGGAGCAGCGCAGATACGCAGTATTTT. This gives the protein CASSDRSSADTQYF.

This clonotype has only a few counts. The chain couples TRBV12-3 or TRBV12-4 to TRBJ1-6; D unresolved. V dropped 2 bases and J dropped 7 bases, with 6 bases sitting between them. The CDR3 runs 13 residues. The CDR3, as DNA: TGTGCCAGCAGTTTACAGGAGAATTCACCCCTCCACTTT. Its protein product is CASSLQENSPLHF.

V and J are TRBV12-3 or TRBV12-4 and TRBJ2-5; D possibly corresponds to TRBD2 (7 bases). CDR3 length: 14 amino acids. V gave up 9 bases and J gave up 2 bases, with 16 bases separating them. The CDR3 reads CASRGGGTQETQYF. The DNA for the CDR3 is TGTGCCAGTCGAGGGGGAGGGACTCAAGAGACCCAGTACTTC.

This sequence joins TRBV5-1 and TRBJ2-7; TRBD1 is a possible D gene (6 bases). This CDR3 comprises 15 residues. Trimming removed 1 base from V and 6 bases from J, with 17 bases in between. Germline CDR1 is SGHRS and CDR2 is YFSETQ. The CDR3 nucleotides are TGCGCCAGCAGCTTGCGCGTCGGACAGTATGGCGAGCAGTACTTC. This encodes CASSLRVGQYGEQYF. The whole variable domain, filled in from reference TRBV5-1 and TRBJ2-7, reads KAGVTQTPRYLIKTRGQQVTLSCSPISGHRSVSWYQQTPGQGLQFLFEYFSETQRNKGNFPGRFSGRQFSNSRSEMNVSTLELGDSALYLCASSLRVGQYGEQYFGPGTRLTVT.

This clonotype was seen more than once but under ten times. The gene calls are TRBV5-1 and TRBJ2-5; D is undetermined. Germline V lookup: CDR1 SGHRS, CDR2 YFSETQ. The CDR3 totals 13 residues. V was shortened by 1 base and J by 4 bases, with 8 bases between the two germline ends. The CDR3 loop reads CASSLQQRETQYF. CDR3 sequence (DNA): TGCGCCAGCAGCTTGCAACAGAGAGAGACCCAGTACTTC.

This chain connects TRBV30 to TRBJ1-1; D call uncertain. Germline V CDR1 and CDR2: GTSNPN, SVGIG (reference sequence). The CDR3 covers 13 residues. The germline V and J ends were trimmed by 0 bases and 5 bases, with 10 bases remaining between them. CDR3 DNA: TGTGCCTGGAGTGTACGGGGTGGTACTGAAGCTTTCTTT. It is translated as CAWSVRGGTEAFF.

This rearrangement joins TRBV14 to TRBJ1-2; D not resolved. The CDR3 is 13 amino acids. From germline, CDR1 is SGHDN and CDR2 FVKESK. Trimming pared 0 bases from V and 5 bases from J, leaving 7 bases between. CDR3 in DNA: TGTGCCAGCAGCCAAGAGGGAACTTATGGCTACACCTTC. It codes for CASSQEGTYGYTF.

V is TRBV4-2 and J is TRBJ2-1, with 15 bases identical to TRBD2. Germline values: CDR1 LGHNA, CDR2 YNFKEQ. V dropped 7 bases and J dropped 9; count of bases not matched to a gene: 7. The CDR3 contains 15 residues. The CDR3 DNA reads TGTGCCAGCACCCCAGGACTAGCGGGAGGGAGTGAGCAGTTCTTC. Amino acid sequence: CASTPGLAGGSEQFF.

The chain couples TRBV12-3 or TRBV12-4 to TRBJ1-2; D perhaps matches TRBD1 (6 bases). The CDR3 runs 14 residues. Trimming took 4 bases from V and 6 from J, leaving 15 bases between them. The DNA of the CDR3 is TGTGCCAGCAGTTGGCCCAACAGGGACCATGGCTACACCTTC. Translation: CASSWPNRDHGYTF.

The chain carries TRBV20-1 and TRBJ2-5; TRBD2 matches 8 bases. Germline V gene lookup returns CDR1 DFQATT and CDR2 SNEGSKA (reference sequence). The CDR3 spans 13 residues. V trimming: 8 bases; J trimming: 5 bases; junction bases outside the gene matches: 10. The CDR3: CSTQRESGETQYF. The CDR3 DNA reads as TGCAGTACCCAGCGGGAGAGTGGGGAGACCCAGTACTTC.